These 11 T cell receptor beta chains were sequenced from one sample in a study of CD8+CD57+ T cells in acquired aplastic anemia (dated by TCRdb to about 2018). Sequencing used an Illumina HiSeq 2000. Genomic DNA was used as template for profiling of TCR beta VDJ combinations and CDR3 sequences. TCRdb took the public reads, trimmed them with fastp at Q25, ran MiXCR for clone calling and kept in-frame beta chains. Rows are combined by CDR3 protein, so each entry shows the most common genes and DNA. This sample comprises 400,000 to 500,000 distinct CDR3 sequences, about two thirds of them detected only once. The ten most abundant clones make up less than 4% of the sample. The specimen was sorted CD4+, CD8+, or CD8+CD57+ T cells (not recorded which) from PBMCs. The receptors here all came from a human donor in good health, serving as a control.

The chain carries TRBV19 and TRBJ2-7, with 7 bases identical to TRBD1. V lost 4 bases and J lost 13; bases outside the gene matches: 13. The germline V gene has CDR1 LNHDA and CDR2 SQIVND (reference sequence). The CDR3 has 13 amino acids. CDR3 amino acids: CASSTGEATGLYF. The DNA of the CDR3 is TGTGCCAGTAGTACAGGTGAAGCGACAGGGCTATACTTC.

Points on this clonotype: One end of the junction is discordant with germline, which a read error may explain. The chain carries TRBV7-2 and TRBJ1-1; D unclear. The V gene's germline CDR1 is SGHTA and CDR2 FQGNSA. This CDR3 region has 14 residues. The CDR3 coding sequence is TGTGCCAGCAGCTTAGACGGGGTGGACCCTGGATCTTTATTT. Amino acid sequence: CASSLDGVDPGSLF.

Concerning this clonotype itself: The junction departs from germline at one end; a sequencing error may be responsible. The rearrangement joins TRBV7-2 to TRBJ2-7, with 9 bases that match TRBD2. Germline lookup yields CDR1 SGHTA and CDR2 FQGNSA. The CDR3 extends over 15 amino acids. CDR3 nucleotides: TGTGCCAGCAGTTTAGGCGGGGGGGCCCTCTACGTGCAGTACTTC. Translating gives CASSLGGGALYVQYF. Full variable domain (outside the CDR3, taken from reference TRBV7-2 and TRBJ2-7): GAGVSQSPSNKVTEKGKDVELRCDPISGHTALYWYRQSLGQGLEFLIYFQGNSAPDKSGLPSDRFSAERTGGSVSTLTIQRTQQEDSAVYLCASSLGGGALYVQYFGPGTRLTVT.

The rearrangement links TRBV7-6 to TRBJ1-6, with a possible D match to TRBD1 (5 bases). The V gene lost 5 bases and the J gene lost 10 bases, with 24 bases spanning the gap. Per germline, CDR1 SGHVS and CDR2 FNYEAQ. The CDR3 loop spans 17 amino acids. The CDR3 nucleotides read TGTGCCAGCAGCCCATATATCGGAGGGCAGGGAGGATCACCCCTCCACTTT. It codes for CASSPYIGGQGGSPLHF.

Concerning this clonotype itself: Relative to the germline gene, one junction end is altered; a read error may explain this. The chain recombines TRBV9 with TRBJ1-5; TRBD1 might be the D (6 bases). Germline CDR1 reads SGDLS; CDR2 reads YYNGEE. The CDR3 consists of 11 residues. The CDR3 reads CASSVNQGHTF. CDR3 nucleotide sequence: TGTGCCAGCAGTGTGAATCAGGGACACACTTTT.

The chain uses TRBV7-3 and TRBJ2-7; TRBD1 matches 8 bases. Germline-derived CDR1 and CDR2 are SGHTA and FQGTGA. V gave up 4 bases and J gave up 11 bases; unmatched junction bases: 13. CDR3 length equals 14 residues. The DNA for the CDR3 is TGTGCCAGCAGCTCTGGACAGGGTGGGTTCCAGGAGTACTTC. Protein: CASSSGQGGFQEYF.

This clonotype has at least ten counts. The genes are TRBV4-3 and TRBJ2-5; D perhaps matches TRBD1 (7 bases). The CDR3 runs 15 residues. Germline V gene sequence: CDR1 LGHNA, CDR2 YSLEER. V was clipped by 3 bases and J by 2 bases, with 13 bases between them. The CDR3: CASSQGGQLQETQYF. The CDR3 DNA sequence: TGCGCCAGCAGCCAGGGGGGACAGCTTCAAGAGACCCAGTACTTC.

On this clonotype itself: Since a much larger clone is just one base distant, this may be a read error. The chain couples TRBV6-2 or TRBV6-3 to TRBJ2-1; D might be TRBD2 (5 bases). Per the germline V gene, CDR1 is MNHEY and CDR2 is SVGEGT. The CDR3 covers 13 residues. The CDR3 DNA is TGTGCCAGTATATGGAAGCGGACTGAGAAGCAGCTCTTC. Amino acids: CASIWKRTEKQLF.

In the case of this clonotype: Without the conserved terminal phenylalanine or tryptophan, this CDR3 likely stems from a read error. The chain recombines TRBV7-2 with TRBJ2-7; no firm D call. The CDR3 loop spans 13 amino acids. Germline CDR1 and CDR2: SGHTA and FQGNSA. Trimming removed 6 bases from V and 7 bases from J, with 16 bases in between. CDR3 sequence: CASSRRSANEQYL. The CDR3 nucleotides read TGTGCCAGCAGTCGACGGAGCGCTAATGAGCAGTACCTC.

The rearrangement links TRBV7-2 to TRBJ2-7, with TRBD1 as a possible D gene (6 bases). CDR1 is SGHTA, CDR2 FQGNSA, per germline. Deletions cut 4 bases from V and 9 bases from J, with 16 bases between. The CDR3 runs 13 residues. CDR3 loop: CASSSQGSDVQYF. The CDR3 coding sequence is TGTGCCAGCAGCTCACAGGGCTCCGACGTGCAGTACTTC.

In its sample, this clonotype was seen once. Without the conserved terminal phenylalanine or tryptophan, this CDR3 likely stems from a read error. No DNA is shown, since the ends of the CDR3 on it are uncertain; the CDR3 is the one TCRdb lists. V is TRBV24-1 and J is TRBJ1-2; TRBD1, the table's D call, was not compared with the DNA. The CDR3 adds up to 12 amino acids, both ends counted. CDR1 is KGHDR and CDR2 is SFDVKD in the germline V gene. CDR3 residues: CASSDRGYGYPL.